This T cell receptor beta chain emerged from a study of blood T cell repertoires in COVID-19. Followed longitudinally, the Seattle patients had been enrolled during active infection. This CDR3 contains 13 residues. Germline V gene sequence: CDR1 SGHDT, CDR2 YYEEEE. V dropped 2 bases and J dropped 7 bases, with 12 bases sitting between them. Here immunoSEQ multiplex PCR was the method, and the copy in TCRdb shows in-frame clones only, minus some. The repertoire has about 350,000 clones, 85% to 90% of them found once; the top ten carry 6% to 8%. This receptor was obtained from an older woman with COVID-19, enrolled during active disease. The chain carries TRBV5-6 and TRBJ1-2; D call uncertain. Sequenced sample: peripheral blood. CDR3 amino acids: CASSFWVSFGYTF. CDR3 in DNA: TGTGCCAGCAGCTTCTGGGTTAGCTTTGGCTACACCTTC.